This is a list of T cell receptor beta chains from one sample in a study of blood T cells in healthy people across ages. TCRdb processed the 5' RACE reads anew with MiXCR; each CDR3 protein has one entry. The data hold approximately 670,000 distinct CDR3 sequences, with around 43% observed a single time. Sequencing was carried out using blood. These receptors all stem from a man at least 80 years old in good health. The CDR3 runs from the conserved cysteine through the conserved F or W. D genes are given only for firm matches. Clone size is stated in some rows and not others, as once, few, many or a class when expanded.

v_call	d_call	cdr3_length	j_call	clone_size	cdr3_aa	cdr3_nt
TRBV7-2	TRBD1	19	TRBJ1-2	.	CASSHPRDRGSTLYYGYTF	TGTGCCAGCAGCCATCCCCGGGACAGGGGTAGTACGCTGTATTATGGCTACACCTTC
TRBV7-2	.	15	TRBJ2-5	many	CASSLGLSYQETQYF	TGTGCCAGCAGCTTGGGACTCTCGTACCAAGAGACCCAGTACTTC
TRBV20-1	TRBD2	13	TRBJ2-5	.	CSASSGGAKTQYF	TGCAGTGCTAGTAGCGGGGGGGCTAAGACCCAGTACTTC
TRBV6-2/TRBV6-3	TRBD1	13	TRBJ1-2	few	CASSVQGNYGYTF	TGTGCCAGCAGTGTACAGGGGAACTATGGCTACACCTTC
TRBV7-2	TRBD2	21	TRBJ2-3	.	CASSLPLTSGGTTYSTDTQYF	TGTGCCAGCAGCTTACCGCTAACTAGCGGGGGGACAACCTATAGCACAGATACGCAGTATTTT
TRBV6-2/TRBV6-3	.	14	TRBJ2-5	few	CASSPYENQETQYF	TGTGCCAGCAGTCCTTACGAGAACCAAGAGACCCAGTACTTC
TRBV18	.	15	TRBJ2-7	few	CASSPSESRSHEQYF	TGTGCCAGCTCCCCCAGTGAAAGCCGCAGCCACGAGCAGTACTTC
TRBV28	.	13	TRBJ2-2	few	CAGRQANTGELFF	TGTGCCGGGCGGCAAGCGAACACCGGGGAGCTGTTTTTT
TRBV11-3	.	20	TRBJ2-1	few	CASSLKFQRNIPAANNEQFF	TGTGCCAGCAGCTTAAAGTTTCAGCGCAACATTCCAGCGGCCAACAATGAGCAGTTCTTC
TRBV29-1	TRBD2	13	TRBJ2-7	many	CSAAGTSTYEQYF	TGCAGCGCCGCCGGGACTAGCACTTACGAGCAGTACTTC
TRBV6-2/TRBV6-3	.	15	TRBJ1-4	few	CASSYEGAAYEKLFF	TGTGCCAGCAGTTACGAGGGCGCGGCGTATGAAAAACTGTTTTTT
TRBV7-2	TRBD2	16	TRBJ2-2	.	CASSPLPRGGTGELFF	TGTGCCAGCAGCCCTCTCCCACGGGGGGGCACCGGGGAGCTGTTTTTT
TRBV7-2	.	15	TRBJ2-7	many	CASSTRSGSLYEQYF	TGTGCCAGCAGCACTCGTTCCGGGAGTCTCTACGAGCAGTACTTC
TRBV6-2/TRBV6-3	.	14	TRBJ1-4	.	CASSYGQRNEKLFF	TGTGCCAGCAGTTACGGACAGAGGAATGAAAAACTGTTTTTT
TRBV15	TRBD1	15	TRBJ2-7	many	CATSRSGTVAYEQYF	TGTGCCACCAGCAGATCCGGGACAGTGGCCTACGAGCAGTACTTC
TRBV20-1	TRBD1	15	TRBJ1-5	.	CSAVQTGGINQPQHF	TGCAGTGCTGTTCAGACAGGGGGCATCAATCAGCCCCAGCATTTT
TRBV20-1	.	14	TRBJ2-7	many	CSARTGHGFYEQYF	TGCAGTGCCCGAACGGGACATGGTTTCTACGAGCAGTACTTC
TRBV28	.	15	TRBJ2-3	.	CASSLGGSASHTQYF	TGTGCCAGCAGCCTTGGGGGCAGCGCCAGTCATACGCAGTATTTT
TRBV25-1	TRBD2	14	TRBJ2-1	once	CASREAQKREPQFF	TGTGCCAGCAGGGAAGCCCAAAAGCGGGAACCCCAGTTCTTC
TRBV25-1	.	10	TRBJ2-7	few	CASSDHEQYF	TGTGCCAGCAGTGACCACGAGCAGTACTTC
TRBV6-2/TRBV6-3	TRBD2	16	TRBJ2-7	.	CASSYSKAGGTYEQYF	TGTGCCAGCAGTTACTCGAAGGCCGGGGGGACCTACGAGCAGTACTTC
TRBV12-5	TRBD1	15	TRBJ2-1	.	CASGLDRGSVNEQFF	TGTGCTAGTGGTTTAGACAGGGGAAGTGTCAATGAGCAGTTCTTC
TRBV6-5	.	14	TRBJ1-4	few	CASSYRGANEKLFF	TGTGCCAGCAGTTACAGGGGAGCTAATGAAAAACTGTTTTTT
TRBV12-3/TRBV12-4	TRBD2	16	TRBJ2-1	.	CAGSTRTSGNYNEQFF	TGTGCCGGCAGTACCAGGACTAGCGGGAACTACAATGAGCAGTTCTTC
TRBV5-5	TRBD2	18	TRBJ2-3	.	CASSTSGTVAGGTDTQYF	TGTGCCAGCAGCACTTCGGGGACAGTAGCGGGGGGCACAGATACGCAGTATTTT
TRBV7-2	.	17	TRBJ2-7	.	CASSLPRTFSSYNEQYF	TGTGCCAGCAGCTTACCCAGAACCTTTAGCTCCTACAATGAGCAGTACTTC
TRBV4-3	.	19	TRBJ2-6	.	CASSQDTRALLSGANVLTF	TGCGCCAGCAGCCAAGATACCCGAGCCCTACTCTCTGGGGCCAACGTCCTGACTTTC
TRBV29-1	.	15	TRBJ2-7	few	CSVEVGGPGPYEQYF	TGCAGCGTTGAAGTGGGGGGACCTGGACCCTACGAGCAGTACTTC